These T cell receptor beta chains were read from a single sample in a study of a mutant IDH1 vaccine in newly diagnosed glioma. Clones were sequenced by immunoSEQ multiplex PCR, and TCRdb holds only the in-frame ones, with some missing. The sample consists of around 30,000 clones, more than 70% of them appearing once. The material sequenced was peripheral blood mononuclear cells (PBMCs), taken from a glioma patient treated with radiotherapy, temozolomide or both. These TCRs come from a man between 45 and 60 years old with glioma. Some clones in this sample may be carry-over from other donors' samples. Both conserved end residues are part of each CDR3. The order of the fields is J gene, clone size, V gene, D gene, CDR3 protein, CDR3 DNA. A D gene is named only where the DNA matches it firmly. The listing skips clone size in some rows; elsewhere it reads once, few, many or a size class.

>TRBJ2-2|few|TRBV29-1|TRBD2
CSVETGGAATGELFF
TGCAGCGTTGAAACGGGAGGGGCGGCCACCGGGGAGCTGTTTTTT
>TRBJ2-3|NA|TRBV9|TRBD2
CASSPTGGGTDTQYF
TGTGCCAGCAGCCCCACGGGGGGAGGCACAGATACGCAGTATTTT
>TRBJ2-3|NA|TRBV10-3|NA
CAISDGENTDTQYF
TGTGCCATCTCTGACGGGGAAAACACAGATACGCAGTATTTT
>TRBJ2-5|NA|TRBV10-3|NA
CAISDLGGYQETQYF
TGTGCCATCAGTGACTTGGGCGGGTACCAAGAGACCCAGTACTTC
>TRBJ2-5|NA|TRBV2|NA
CASSRSQETQYF
TGTGCCAGCAGCAGGAGCCAAGAGACCCAGTACTTC
>TRBJ2-7|once|TRBV11-3|TRBD2
CASSSGTSGDPYEQYF
TGTGCCAGCAGCTCTGGGACTAGCGGAGACCCCTACGAGCAGTACTTC
>TRBJ1-1|few|TRBV29-1|NA
CSVELGRGNTEAFF
TGCAGCGTTGAATTGGGCCGGGGGAACACTGAAGCTTTCTTT
>TRBJ1-2|NA|TRBV7-9|NA
CASSRDNYGYTF
TGTGCCAGCAGCAGGGACAACTATGGCTACACCTTC
>TRBJ2-3|NA|TRBV5-4|NA
CASSGRGRATDTQYF
TGTGCCAGCAGCGGAAGAGGTAGGGCCACAGATACGCAGTATTTT
>TRBJ1-5|NA|TRBV6-1|NA
CASSEVTNQPQHF
TGTGCCAGCAGTGAAGTCACCAATCAGCCCCAGCATTTT
>TRBJ2-1|NA|TRBV27|NA
CAVGFGDNEQFF
TGTGCCGTCGGTTTCGGGGACAATGAGCAGTTCTTC
>TRBJ1-1|NA|TRBV5-6|TRBD1
CASSPLPTGAGTEAFF
TGTGCCAGCAGCCCCCTCCCCACAGGGGCAGGGACTGAAGCTTTCTTT
>TRBJ2-1|NA|TRBV4-3|TRBD2
CASSQSLAGGPSPYNEQFF
TGCGCCAGCAGCCAAAGCCTAGCGGGGGGCCCTTCCCCCTACAATGAGCAGTTCTTC
>TRBJ2-3|NA|TRBV13|NA
CASSKRGTDTQYF
TGTGCCAGCAGCAAACGGGGCACAGATACGCAGTATTTT
>TRBJ2-1|NA|TRBV9|NA
CASSPRLASYNEQFF
TGTGCCAGCAGCCCCCGGTTAGCTTCCTACAATGAGCAGTTCTTC
>TRBJ1-4|NA|TRBV18|NA
CASSLLGDPNEKLFF
TGTGCCAGCTCACTCCTGGGCGACCCTAATGAAAAACTGTTTTTT
>TRBJ2-2|NA|TRBV25-1|NA
CASSESIVDTGELFF
TGTGCCAGCAGTGAATCGATAGTTGACACCGGGGAGCTGTTTTTT
>TRBJ2-3|once|TRBV5-1|TRBD2
CASSTGLAGAFTDTQYF
TGCGCCAGCAGCACGGGACTAGCGGGGGCCTTTACAGATACGCAGTATTTT
>TRBJ2-7|NA|TRBV2|NA
CASSVGGGAIYEQYF
TGTGCCAGCAGTGTAGGAGGGGGCGCCATTTACGAGCAGTACTTC
>TRBJ1-4|NA|TRBV6-1|TRBD1
CASTLTGSPEKLFF
TGTGCCAGCACCTTGACAGGGTCGCCTGAAAAACTGTTTTTT
>TRBJ1-2|NA|TRBV7-8|TRBD1
CASSIGRGAYGYTF
TGTGCCAGCAGTATAGGCAGGGGGGCCTATGGCTACACCTTC
>TRBJ1-2|NA|TRBV9|NA
CASSVGIRDGYTF
TGTGCCAGCAGCGTAGGGATCAGGGATGGCTACACCTTC
>TRBJ1-1|NA|TRBV30|NA
CAWSVGLRTEAFF
TGTGCCTGGAGTGTGGGACTGCGAACTGAAGCTTTCTTT
>TRBJ1-3|NA|TRBV21-1|NA
CASSSQGRSGNTIYF
TGTGCCAGCAGCAGCCAGGGTCGCTCTGGAAACACCATATATTTT